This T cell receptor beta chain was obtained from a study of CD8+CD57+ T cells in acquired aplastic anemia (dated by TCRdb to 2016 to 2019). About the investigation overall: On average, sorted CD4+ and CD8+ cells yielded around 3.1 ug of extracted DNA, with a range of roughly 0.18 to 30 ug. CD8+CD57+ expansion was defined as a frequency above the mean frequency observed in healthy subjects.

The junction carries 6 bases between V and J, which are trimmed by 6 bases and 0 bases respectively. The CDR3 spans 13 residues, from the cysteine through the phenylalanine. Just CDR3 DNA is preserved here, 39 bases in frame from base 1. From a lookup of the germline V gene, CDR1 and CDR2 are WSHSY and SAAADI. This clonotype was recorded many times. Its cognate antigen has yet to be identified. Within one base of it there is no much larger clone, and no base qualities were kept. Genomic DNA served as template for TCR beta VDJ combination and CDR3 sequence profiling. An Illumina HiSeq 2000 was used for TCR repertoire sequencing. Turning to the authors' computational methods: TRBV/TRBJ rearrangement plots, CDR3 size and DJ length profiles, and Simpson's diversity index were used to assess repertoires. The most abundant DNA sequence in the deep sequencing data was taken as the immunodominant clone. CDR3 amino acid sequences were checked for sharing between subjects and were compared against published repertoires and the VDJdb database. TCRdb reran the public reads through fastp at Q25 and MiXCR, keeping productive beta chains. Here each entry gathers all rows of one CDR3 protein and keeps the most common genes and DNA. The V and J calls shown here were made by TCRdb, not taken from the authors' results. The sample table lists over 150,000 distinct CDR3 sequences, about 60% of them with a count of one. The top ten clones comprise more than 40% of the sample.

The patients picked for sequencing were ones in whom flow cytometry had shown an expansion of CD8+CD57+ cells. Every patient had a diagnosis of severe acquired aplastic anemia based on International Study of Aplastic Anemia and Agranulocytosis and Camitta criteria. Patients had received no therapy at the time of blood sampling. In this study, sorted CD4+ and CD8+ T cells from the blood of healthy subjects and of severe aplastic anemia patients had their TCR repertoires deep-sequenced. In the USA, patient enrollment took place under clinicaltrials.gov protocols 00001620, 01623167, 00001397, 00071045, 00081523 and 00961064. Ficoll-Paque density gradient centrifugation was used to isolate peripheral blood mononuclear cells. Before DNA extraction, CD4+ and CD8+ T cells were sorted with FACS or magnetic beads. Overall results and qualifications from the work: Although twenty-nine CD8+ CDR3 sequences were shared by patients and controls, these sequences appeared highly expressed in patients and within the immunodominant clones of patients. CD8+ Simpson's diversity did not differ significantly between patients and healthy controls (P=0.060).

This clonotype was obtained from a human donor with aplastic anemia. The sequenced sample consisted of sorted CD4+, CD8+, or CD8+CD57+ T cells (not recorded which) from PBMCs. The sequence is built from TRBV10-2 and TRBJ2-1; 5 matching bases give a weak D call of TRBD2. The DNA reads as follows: TGCGCCAGCAGGGCGGGCTCCTACAATGAGCAGTTCTTC. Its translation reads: CASRAGSYNEQFF.